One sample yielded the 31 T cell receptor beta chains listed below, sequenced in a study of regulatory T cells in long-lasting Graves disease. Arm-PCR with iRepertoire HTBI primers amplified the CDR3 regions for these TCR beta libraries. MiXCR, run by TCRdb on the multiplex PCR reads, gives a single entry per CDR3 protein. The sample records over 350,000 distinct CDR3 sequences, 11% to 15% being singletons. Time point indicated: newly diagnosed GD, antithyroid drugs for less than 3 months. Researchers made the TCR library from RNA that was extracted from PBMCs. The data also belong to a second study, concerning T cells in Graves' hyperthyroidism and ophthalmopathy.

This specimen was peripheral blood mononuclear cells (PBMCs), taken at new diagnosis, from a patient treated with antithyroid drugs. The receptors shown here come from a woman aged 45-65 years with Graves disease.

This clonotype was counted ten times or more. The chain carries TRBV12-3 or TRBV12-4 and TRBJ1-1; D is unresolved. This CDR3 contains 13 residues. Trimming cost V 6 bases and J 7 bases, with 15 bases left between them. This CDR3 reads CASSPGMGFEAFF. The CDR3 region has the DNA TGTGCCAGCAGCCCCGGGATGGGCTTTGAAGCTTTCTTT.

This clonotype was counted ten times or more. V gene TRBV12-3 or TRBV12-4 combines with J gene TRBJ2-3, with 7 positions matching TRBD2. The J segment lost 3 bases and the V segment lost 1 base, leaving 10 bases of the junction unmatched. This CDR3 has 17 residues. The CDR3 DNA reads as TGTGCCAGCAGTTTAGGTTGGGAACGACTAGCAACAGATACGCAGTATTTT. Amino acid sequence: CASSLGWERLATDTQYF.

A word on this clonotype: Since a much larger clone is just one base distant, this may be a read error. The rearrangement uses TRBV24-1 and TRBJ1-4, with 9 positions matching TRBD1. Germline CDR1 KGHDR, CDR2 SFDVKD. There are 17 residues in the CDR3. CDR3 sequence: CAASDHTTGQGSEKLFF. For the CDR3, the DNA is TGTGCCGCCAGTGATCATACAACCGGACAGGGGTCTGAAAAACTGTTTTTT.

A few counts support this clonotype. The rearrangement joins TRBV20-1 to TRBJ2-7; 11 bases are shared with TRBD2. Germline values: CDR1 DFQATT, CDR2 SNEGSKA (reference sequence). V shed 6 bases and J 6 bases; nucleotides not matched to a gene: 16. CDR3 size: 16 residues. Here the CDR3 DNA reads TGCAGTGCCGACGGGACTACTAGCGGGAGTGTTGGCGAGCAGTACTTC. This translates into CSADGTTSGSVGEQYF.

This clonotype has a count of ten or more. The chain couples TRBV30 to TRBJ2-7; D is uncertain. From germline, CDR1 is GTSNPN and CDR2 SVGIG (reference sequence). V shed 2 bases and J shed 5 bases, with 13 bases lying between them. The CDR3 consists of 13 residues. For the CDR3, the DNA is TGTGCCTGGAGTCCGATAACGGGTCACGAGCAGTACTTC. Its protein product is CAWSPITGHEQYF. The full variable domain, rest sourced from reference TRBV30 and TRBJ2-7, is SQTIHQWPATLVQPVGSPLSLECTVEGTSNPNLYWYRQAAGRGLQLLFYSVGIGQISSEVPQNLSASRPQDRQFILSSKKLLLSDSGFYLCAWSPITGHEQYFGPGTRLTVT.

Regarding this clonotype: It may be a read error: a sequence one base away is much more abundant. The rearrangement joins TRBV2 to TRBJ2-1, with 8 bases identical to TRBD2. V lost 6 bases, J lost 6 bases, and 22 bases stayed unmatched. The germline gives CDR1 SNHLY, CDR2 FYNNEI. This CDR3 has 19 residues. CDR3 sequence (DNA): TGTGCCAGCAGAACCGGGACTAGACTCCCCCAACGCAGCAGCAATGAGCAGTTCTTC. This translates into CASRTGTRLPQRSSNEQFF.

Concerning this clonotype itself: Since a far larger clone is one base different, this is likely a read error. The DNA for the CDR3 is TGTGCCAGCGCCGGGACTAGCGAATACAATGAGCAGTACTTC. Encoded protein: CASAGTSEYNEQYF. The chain recombines TRBV12-3 or TRBV12-4 with TRBJ2-7; 10 bases line up with TRBD2. The V segment lost 8 bases and the J segment 7 bases; nucleotides outside the gene matches: 11. There are 14 residues in the CDR3.

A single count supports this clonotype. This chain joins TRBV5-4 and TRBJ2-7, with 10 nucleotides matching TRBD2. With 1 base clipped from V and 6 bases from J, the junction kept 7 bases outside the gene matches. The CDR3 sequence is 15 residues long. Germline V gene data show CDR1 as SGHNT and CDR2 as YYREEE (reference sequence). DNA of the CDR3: TGTGCCAGCAGCTTGCTCCCTAGCGGGAGCTCCGAGCAGTACTTC. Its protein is CASSLLPSGSSEQYF. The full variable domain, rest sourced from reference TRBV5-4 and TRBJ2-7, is ETGVTQSPTHLIKTRGQQVTLRCSSQSGHNTVSWYQQALGQGPQFIFQYYREEENGRGNFPPRFSGLQFPNYSSELNVNALELDDSALYLCASSLLPSGSSEQYFGPGTRLTVT.

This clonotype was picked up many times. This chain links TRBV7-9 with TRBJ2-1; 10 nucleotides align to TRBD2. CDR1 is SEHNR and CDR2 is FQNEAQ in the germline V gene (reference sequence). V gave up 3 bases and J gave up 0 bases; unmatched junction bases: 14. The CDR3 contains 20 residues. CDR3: CASSFSRSGRARTSYNEQFF. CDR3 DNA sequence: TGTGCCAGCAGCTTTAGTAGGAGCGGGAGGGCGAGAACCTCCTACAATGAGCAGTTCTTC.

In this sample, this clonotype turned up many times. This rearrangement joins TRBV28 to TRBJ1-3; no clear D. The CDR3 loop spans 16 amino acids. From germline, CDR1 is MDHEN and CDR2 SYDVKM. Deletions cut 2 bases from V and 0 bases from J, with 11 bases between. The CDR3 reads CASSLQGWSSGNTIYF. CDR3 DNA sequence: TGTGCCAGCAGTTTACAAGGGTGGAGCTCTGGAAACACCATATATTTT.

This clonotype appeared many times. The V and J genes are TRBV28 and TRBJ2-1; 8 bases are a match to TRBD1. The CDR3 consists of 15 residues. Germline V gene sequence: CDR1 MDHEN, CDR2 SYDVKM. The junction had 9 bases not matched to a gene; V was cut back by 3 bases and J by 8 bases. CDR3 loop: CASSLGGRGQDEQFF. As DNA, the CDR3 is TGTGCCAGCAGTTTGGGGGGCAGGGGGCAGGATGAGCAGTTCTTC.

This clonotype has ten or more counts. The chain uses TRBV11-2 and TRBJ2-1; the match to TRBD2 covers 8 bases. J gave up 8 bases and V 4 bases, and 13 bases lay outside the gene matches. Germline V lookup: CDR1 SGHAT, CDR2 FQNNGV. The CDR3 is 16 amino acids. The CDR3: CASSYGQEREYYEQFF. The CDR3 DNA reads TGTGCCAGCAGCTATGGACAAGAGCGGGAGTACTATGAGCAGTTCTTC.

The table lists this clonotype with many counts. The CDR3: CASSLVGFWETQYF. The CDR3 DNA reads as TGTGCCAGCAGCTTAGTTGGTTTCTGGGAGACCCAGTACTTC. The rearrangement joins TRBV7-2 to TRBJ2-5; the D is unclear. The CDR3 is made up of 14 amino acids. V lost 1 base and J 5 bases, leaving 11 bases between the germline ends. The germline V gene has CDR1 SGHTA and CDR2 FQGNSA. The full variable domain, rest sourced from reference TRBV7-2 and TRBJ2-5, is GAGVSQSPSNKVTEKGKDVELRCDPISGHTALYWYRQSLGQGLEFLIYFQGNSAPDKSGLPSDRFSAERTGGSVSTLTIQRTQQEDSAVYLCASSLVGFWETQYFGPGTRLLVL.

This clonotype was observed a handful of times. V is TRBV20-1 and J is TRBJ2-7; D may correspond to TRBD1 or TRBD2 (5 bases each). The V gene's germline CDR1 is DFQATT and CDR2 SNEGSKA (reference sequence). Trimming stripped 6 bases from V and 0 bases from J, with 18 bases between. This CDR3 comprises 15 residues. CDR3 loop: CSAPMGTLSSYEQYF. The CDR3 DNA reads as TGCAGTGCCCCTATGGGGACGCTTAGCTCCTACGAGCAGTACTTC.

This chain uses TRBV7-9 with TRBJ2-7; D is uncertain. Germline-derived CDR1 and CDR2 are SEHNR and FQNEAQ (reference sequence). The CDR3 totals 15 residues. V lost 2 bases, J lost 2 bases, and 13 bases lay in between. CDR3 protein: CASSLRSDLPYEQYF. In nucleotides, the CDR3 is TGTGCCAGCAGCTTAAGGTCGGATTTACCCTACGAGCAGTACTTC.

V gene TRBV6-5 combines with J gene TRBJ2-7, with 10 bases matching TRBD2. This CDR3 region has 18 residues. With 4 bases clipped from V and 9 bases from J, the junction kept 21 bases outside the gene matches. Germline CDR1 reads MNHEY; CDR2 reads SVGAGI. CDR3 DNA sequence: TGTGCCAGCAGTTCTCTAGCGGGAGCTGATTTGTGGCTAGGCGTGCAGTACTTC. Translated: CASSSLAGADLWLGVQYF.

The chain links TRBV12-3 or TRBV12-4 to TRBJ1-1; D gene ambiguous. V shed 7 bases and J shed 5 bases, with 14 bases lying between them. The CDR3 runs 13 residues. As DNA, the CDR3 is TGTGCCAGCAACCAGAGAATTGGGACTGAAGCTTTCTTT. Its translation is CASNQRIGTEAFF.

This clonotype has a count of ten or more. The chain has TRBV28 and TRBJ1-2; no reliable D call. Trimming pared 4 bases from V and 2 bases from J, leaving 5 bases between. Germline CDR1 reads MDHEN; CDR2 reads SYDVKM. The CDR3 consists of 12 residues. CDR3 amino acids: CASSSTNYGYTF. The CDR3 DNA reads TGTGCCAGCAGTTCGACCAACTATGGCTACACCTTC.

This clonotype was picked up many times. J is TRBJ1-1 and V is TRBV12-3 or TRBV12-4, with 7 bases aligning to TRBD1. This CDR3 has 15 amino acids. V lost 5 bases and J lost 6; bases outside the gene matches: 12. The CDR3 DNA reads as TGTGCCAGCAGTCTCCAGCGGGGGGACAGAGCTGAAGCTTTCTTT. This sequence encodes CASSLQRGDRAEAFF.

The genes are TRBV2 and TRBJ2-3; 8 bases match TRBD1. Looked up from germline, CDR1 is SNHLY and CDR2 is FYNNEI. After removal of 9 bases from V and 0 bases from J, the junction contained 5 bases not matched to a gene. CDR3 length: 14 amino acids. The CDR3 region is CARDRDRSTDTQYF. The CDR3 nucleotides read TGTGCCAGAGACCGGGACAGGAGCACAGATACGCAGTATTTT.

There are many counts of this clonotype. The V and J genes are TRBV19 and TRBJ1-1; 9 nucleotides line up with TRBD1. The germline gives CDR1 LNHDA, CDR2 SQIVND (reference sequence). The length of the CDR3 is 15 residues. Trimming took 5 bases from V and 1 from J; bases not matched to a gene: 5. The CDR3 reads CASSPDRGANTEAFF. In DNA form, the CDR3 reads TGTGCCAGTAGTCCGGACAGGGGCGCGAACACTGAAGCTTTCTTT.

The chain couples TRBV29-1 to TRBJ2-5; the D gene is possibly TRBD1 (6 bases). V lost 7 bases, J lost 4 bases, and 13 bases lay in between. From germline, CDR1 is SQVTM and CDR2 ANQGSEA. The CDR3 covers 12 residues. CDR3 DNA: TGCAGCGCCAGGGGATCGGGAGAGACCCAGTACTTC. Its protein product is CSARGSGETQYF.

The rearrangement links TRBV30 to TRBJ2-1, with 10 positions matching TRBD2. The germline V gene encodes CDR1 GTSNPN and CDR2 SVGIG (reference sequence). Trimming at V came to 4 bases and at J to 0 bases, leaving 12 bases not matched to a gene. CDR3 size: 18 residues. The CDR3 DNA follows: TGTGCCTGGACCGCCGGACTAGCGGCGTTTAGCTCCTACAATGAGCAGTTCTTC. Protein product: CAWTAGLAAFSSYNEQFF.

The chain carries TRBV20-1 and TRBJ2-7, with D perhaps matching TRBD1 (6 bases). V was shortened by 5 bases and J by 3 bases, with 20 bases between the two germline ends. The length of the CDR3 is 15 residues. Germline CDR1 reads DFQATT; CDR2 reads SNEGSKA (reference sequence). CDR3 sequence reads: CSAHNPRQDNYEQYF. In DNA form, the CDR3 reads TGCAGTGCTCATAACCCCCGACAGGACAACTACGAGCAGTACTTC.

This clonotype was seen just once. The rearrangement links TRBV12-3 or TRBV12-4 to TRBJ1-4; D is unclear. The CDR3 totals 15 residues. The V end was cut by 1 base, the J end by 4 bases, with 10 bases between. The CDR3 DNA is TGTGCCAGCAGTTTAGACCCGAACAGTAATGAAAAACTGTTTTTT. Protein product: CASSLDPNSNEKLFF.

CDR3: CASSPIDKFGTGELFF. Written as DNA, the CDR3 is TGTGCCAGCAGTCCCATCGACAAGTTCGGCACCGGGGAGCTGTTTTTT. The chain joins TRBV27 to TRBJ2-2; D ambiguous. V was pared by 5 bases and J by 4 bases, with 17 bases between. The CDR3 length is 16 residues. Germline V gene lookup returns CDR1 MNHEY and CDR2 SMNVEV (reference sequence).

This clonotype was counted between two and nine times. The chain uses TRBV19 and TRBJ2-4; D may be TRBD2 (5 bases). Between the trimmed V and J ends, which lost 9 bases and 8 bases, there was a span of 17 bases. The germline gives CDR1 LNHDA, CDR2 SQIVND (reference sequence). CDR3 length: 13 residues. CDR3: CASNGLALDIQYF. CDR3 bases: TGTGCCAGCAACGGACTGGCCCTAGACATTCAGTACTTC.

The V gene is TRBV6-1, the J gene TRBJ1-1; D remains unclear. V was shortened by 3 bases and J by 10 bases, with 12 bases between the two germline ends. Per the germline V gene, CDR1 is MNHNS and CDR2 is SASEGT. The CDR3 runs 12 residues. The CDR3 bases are TGTGCCAGCAGTGATAGTGTTCGCGGAGCTTTCTTT. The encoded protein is CASSDSVRGAFF.

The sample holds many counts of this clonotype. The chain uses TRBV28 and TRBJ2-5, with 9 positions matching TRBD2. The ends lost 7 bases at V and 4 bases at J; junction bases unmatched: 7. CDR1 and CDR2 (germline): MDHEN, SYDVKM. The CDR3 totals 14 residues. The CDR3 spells CASIGLAGLETQYF. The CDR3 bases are TGTGCCAGCATAGGCCTAGCGGGACTAGAGACCCAGTACTTC.

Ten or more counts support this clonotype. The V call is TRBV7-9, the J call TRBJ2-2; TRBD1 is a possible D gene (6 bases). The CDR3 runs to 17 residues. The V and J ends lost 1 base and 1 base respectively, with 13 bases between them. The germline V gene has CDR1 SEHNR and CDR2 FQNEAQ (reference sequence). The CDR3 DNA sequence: TGTGCCAGCAGCTTAGACCTTTCACAGGGGAACACCGGGGAGCTGTTTTTT. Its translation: CASSLDLSQGNTGELFF.

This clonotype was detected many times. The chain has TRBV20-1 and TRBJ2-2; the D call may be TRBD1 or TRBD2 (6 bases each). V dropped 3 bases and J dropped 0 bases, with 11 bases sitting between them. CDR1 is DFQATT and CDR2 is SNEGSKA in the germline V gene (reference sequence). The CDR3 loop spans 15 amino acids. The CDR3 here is CSARTGGANTGELFF. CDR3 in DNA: TGCAGTGCTAGGACAGGCGGGGCGAACACCGGGGAGCTGTTTTTT.